This paragraph covers one T cell receptor (beta chain) sequence. Germline CDR1 MNHEY, CDR2 SMNVEV (reference sequence). V shed 5 bases, J shed 5 bases, and the junction held 10 bases outside the gene matches. This CDR3 is built from 15 residues. Per the study methods: Nucleated cell number was recorded as an estimate derived from reference gene primer amplification. Sequencing used immunoSEQ multiplex PCR; TCRdb keeps in-frame clones, though not all of them. Clone size and V and J calls were adopted from that table, with D and trimming inferred from the DNA. The data contain about 98,000 clones, 82% of them singletons. The data originate from a study of blood T cell repertoires in COVID-19. Looking at the study overall: T cells, B-cell-depleted T cells, or PBMCs provided the cDNA or gDNA that served as material.

What was sequenced was peripheral blood. The chain carries TRBV27 and TRBJ1-2, with 8 bases matching TRBD1. This TCR derives from a man between 65 and 85 years old with active or convalescent COVID-19. CDR3 DNA sequence: TGTGCCAGCAGTCCTGGGGTGGACAGGGTATATGGCTACACCTTC. Its translation is CASSPGVDRVYGYTF.